These T cell receptor beta chains were read from a single sample in a study of blood T cell repertoires in COVID-19. This table comes from immunoSEQ multiplex PCR, and its TCRdb copy is limited to in-frame clones, with some not included. This sample has almost 200,000 clones, with about 89% found just once. Source material: PBMCs or T cells enriched from blood (not recorded which). The receptors come from a woman aged 18-29 years who had recovered from COVID-19. The CDR3 runs from the conserved cysteine through the conserved F or W. Each record gives: D gene, clone size, V gene, J gene, CDR3 protein, CDR3 DNA. D genes are given only for firm matches. Where a row states a size, it is once, few, many or the class of an expanded clone; other rows omit it.

NA,NA,TRBV7-9,TRBJ2-5,CASSLVGRGETQYF,TGTGCCAGCAGCTTAGTGGGGAGAGGGGAGACCCAGTACTTC
NA,NA,TRBV7-8,TRBJ1-6,CASSSGLWAVNSPLHF,TGTGCCAGCAGCTCGGGGTTATGGGCTGTGAATTCACCCCTCCACTTT
NA,few,TRBV12-3/TRBV12-4,TRBJ1-4,CASSLKGTKLFF,TGTGCCAGCAGTTTGAAGGGGACTAAACTGTTTTTT
TRBD1,NA,TRBV10-3,TRBJ1-2,CAISVEGQGARGYTF,TGTGCCATCAGTGTGGAGGGACAGGGGGCCCGGGGCTACACCTTC
NA,NA,TRBV9,TRBJ2-4,CASSPPSGTYGGDIQYF,TGTGCCAGCAGCCCCCCTTCCGGGACGTACGGAGGGGACATTCAGTACTTC
TRBD1,NA,TRBV5-1,TRBJ2-7,CASSAGQGSHYEQYF,TGCGCCAGCAGCGCCGGACAGGGTTCCCACTACGAGCAGTACTTC
NA,NA,TRBV6-4,TRBJ1-5,CASSDSQCLNQPQHF,TGTGCCAGCAGTGACTCGCAGTGCTTGAACCAGCCCCAGCATTTT
NA,NA,TRBV4-1,TRBJ1-5,CASSQPTESNQPQHF,TGCGCCAGCAGCCAGCCGACGGAGAGCAATCAGCCCCAGCATTTT
NA,NA,TRBV29-1,TRBJ1-3,CSVEFTGFGNTIYF,TGCAGCGTTGAATTTACGGGTTTCGGAAACACCATATATTTT
NA,NA,TRBV18,TRBJ1-2,CASSPSPTVPNYGYTF,TGTGCCAGCTCACCATCCCCAACAGTTCCCAACTATGGCTACACCTTC
NA,NA,TRBV11-2,TRBJ2-1,CASSPTGRSSYNEQFF,TGTGCCAGCAGCCCGACAGGGAGGAGCTCCTACAATGAGCAGTTCTTC
TRBD1,NA,TRBV12-3/TRBV12-4,TRBJ1-2,CASSLRGLSGYTF,TGTGCCAGCAGTCTCAGGGGGCTGAGTGGCTACACCTTC
TRBD1,once,TRBV27,TRBJ1-2,CASNARTGGADGYTF,TGTGCCAGCAATGCCCGGACAGGGGGCGCGGATGGCTACACCTTC
NA,NA,TRBV12-3/TRBV12-4,TRBJ2-1,CASSFGIHEQFF,TGTGCCAGCAGTTTCGGGATACATGAGCAGTTCTTC
NA,NA,TRBV9,TRBJ1-6,CASSATEEYYNSPLHF,TGTGCCAGCAGCGCGACGGAGGAGTACTATAATTCACCCCTCCACTTT
NA,NA,TRBV6-1,TRBJ2-1,CASSEARLLYNEQFF,TGTGCCAGCAGTGAAGCGCGACTACTCTACAATGAGCAGTTCTTC
TRBD2,once,TRBV5-1,TRBJ2-1,CASSLDGGGAYNEQFF,TGCGCCAGCAGCTTGGATGGCGGGGGGGCCTACAATGAGCAGTTCTTC
TRBD1,NA,TRBV4-2,TRBJ1-4,CASSQDPGQGYEKLFF,TGTGCCAGCAGCCAAGACCCGGGACAGGGCTATGAAAAACTGTTTTTT
NA,NA,TRBV6-5,TRBJ1-1,CASRRGGSNEAFF,TGTGCCAGCAGGAGGGGGGGATCGAATGAAGCTTTCTTT
TRBD1,NA,TRBV23-1,TRBJ1-1,CASSQSRTGGTENNTEAFF,TGCGCCAGCAGTCAATCGCGAACAGGGGGCACAGAGAATAACACTGAAGCTTTCTTT
TRBD1,NA,TRBV27,TRBJ1-5,CASSLKRIPGQGNNQPQHF,TGTGCCAGCAGTTTAAAGAGGATACCGGGACAGGGAAACAATCAGCCCCAGCATTTT
TRBD1,once,TRBV11-3,TRBJ2-3,CASSFTGADTQYF,TGTGCCAGCAGCTTCACAGGGGCAGATACGCAGTATTTT
NA,NA,TRBV30,TRBJ1-1,CAWIPLGNTEAFF,TGTGCCTGGATCCCACTAGGGAACACTGAAGCTTTCTTT
TRBD2,NA,TRBV2,TRBJ2-1,CASSDQRGYNEQFF,TGTGCCAGCAGTGACCAGCGGGGTTACAATGAGCAGTTCTTC
NA,NA,TRBV2,TRBJ1-4,CASSLGGLFF,TGTGCCAGCAGTCTAGGCGGCCTGTTTTTT
TRBD2,NA,TRBV7-9,TRBJ2-5,CASSLSSGGQETQYF,TGTGCCAGCAGCTTATCCTCGGGGGGCCAAGAGACCCAGTACTTC
TRBD1,NA,TRBV3-1/TRBV3-2,TRBJ1-3,CASSTRQGTTGNTIYF,TGTGCCAGCAGCACCCGACAGGGAACTACTGGAAACACCATATATTTT
TRBD1,few,TRBV3-1/TRBV3-2,TRBJ2-2,CASSHPGTGSTGELFF,TGTGCCAGCAGCCACCCCGGGACAGGGAGCACCGGGGAGCTGTTTTTT
TRBD1,NA,TRBV27,TRBJ2-7,CATAGQGQSYEQYF,TGTGCCACCGCTGGACAGGGCCAATCCTACGAGCAGTACTTC
TRBD1,NA,TRBV28,TRBJ1-2,CASISGQGGYGYTF,TGTGCCAGCATCTCGGGACAGGGCGGCTATGGCTACACCTTC
NA,NA,TRBV13,TRBJ2-7,CASSLEVPTRRGLRYEQYF,TGTGCCAGCAGCTTAGAGGTACCGACTAGAAGGGGTCTTCGCTACGAGCAGTACTTC
NA,NA,TRBV11-1,TRBJ1-5,CASSTLYRGNQPQHF,TGTGCCAGCAGCACCCTATACAGGGGCAATCAGCCCCAGCATTTT
NA,NA,TRBV2,TRBJ1-2,CASSEALGAGIYGYTF,TGTGCCAGCAGTGAAGCGCTTGGTGCAGGGATCTATGGCTACACCTTC
TRBD1,NA,TRBV29-1,TRBJ1-2,CSVDGQASFGYTF,TGCAGCGTTGATGGACAGGCCTCTTTTGGCTACACCTTC
NA,once,TRBV7-9,TRBJ1-1,CASSLGIPPGDTEAFF,TGTGCCAGCAGCTTAGGGATCCCCCCGGGGGACACTGAAGCTTTCTTT
NA,NA,TRBV9,TRBJ1-5,CASSVAPGVEPQHF,TGTGCCAGCAGCGTAGCGCCGGGTGTGGAGCCCCAGCATTTT
TRBD1,NA,TRBV30,TRBJ1-1,CARPATSGTGISF,TGTGCCCGTCCTGCCACCTCCGGGACAGGGATTTCCTTT
NA,NA,TRBV11-2,TRBJ2-7,CASSLGIYSYEQYF,TGTGCCAGCAGCTTAGGTATTTATTCCTACGAGCAGTACTTC
NA,NA,TRBV19,TRBJ1-1,CASTEGGRTEAFF,TGTGCCAGTACCGAGGGAGGTCGGACTGAAGCTTTCTTT
NA,few,TRBV11-2,TRBJ1-1,CASSLTGGVHTEAFF,TGTGCCAGCAGCTTAACGGGAGGGGTTCACACTGAAGCTTTCTTT
NA,few,TRBV28,TRBJ1-2,CASSPRLLLGDTF,TGTGCCAGCAGTCCTCGACTCCTTTTGGGAGACACCTTC
NA,NA,TRBV28,TRBJ1-1,CASSFSGTMNTEAFF,TGTGCCAGCAGTTTCTCGGGAACGATGAACACTGAAGCTTTCTTT
NA,NA,TRBV27,TRBJ1-6,CASQDTAINSPLHF,TGTGCCAGCCAGGACACCGCTATTAATTCACCCCTCCACTTT
NA,once,TRBV2,TRBJ1-5,CASSLNRANQPQHF,TGTGCCAGCAGTCTCAACAGGGCCAATCAGCCCCAGCATTTT
NA,NA,TRBV10-2,TRBJ1-5,CASSDELQGQKPQHF,TGCGCCAGCAGTGATGAATTGCAGGGTCAGAAGCCCCAGCATTTT
TRBD2,NA,TRBV6-4,TRBJ2-2,CASSEAGGTGELFF,TGTGCCAGCAGTGAAGCGGGGGGCACCGGGGAGCTGTTTTTT
NA,NA,TRBV19,TRBJ1-6,CASSILRLSPLHF,TGTGCCAGTAGTATCCTCCGACTGTCACCCCTCCACTTT
TRBD1,NA,TRBV29-1,TRBJ1-1,CSVVGTGVTEAFF,TGCAGCGTCGTCGGGACAGGTGTCACTGAAGCTTTCTTT
NA,NA,TRBV27,TRBJ2-2,CASRARNTGELFF,TGTGCCAGCCGAGCCCGAAACACCGGGGAGCTGTTTTTT